These T cell receptor beta chains were read from a single sample in a study of blood T cell repertoires in COVID-19. Sequencing used immunoSEQ multiplex PCR; TCRdb keeps in-frame clones, though not all of them. The repertoire holds tens of thousands of clones, about 92% seen once, with about a tenth in the top ten. The sample comprised peripheral blood. The receptor set was obtained from a human donor in a cohort sampled during active COVID-19. Both conserved end residues are part of each CDR3. The D gene is left open where the match is weak. The size of a clone is reported for some rows only, either as once, few or many, or as a class for expanded clones.

clone_size: NA; d_call: TRBD1; j_call: TRBJ2-5; v_call: TRBV6-2/TRBV6-3; cdr3_aa: CASSRDRARKTQYF; cdr3_nt: TGTGCCAGCAGTCGGGACAGGGCGAGAAAGACCCAGTACTTC
clone_size: NA; d_call: NA; j_call: TRBJ2-5; v_call: TRBV7-3; cdr3_aa: CASSPPEGRETQYF; cdr3_nt: TGTGCCAGCAGCCCCCCGGAGGGCCGAGAGACCCAGTACTTC
clone_size: NA; d_call: NA; j_call: TRBJ1-2; v_call: TRBV28; cdr3_aa: CATPTSLGGYTF; cdr3_nt: TGTGCCACTCCGACAAGTTTGGGTGGCTACACCTTC
clone_size: large; d_call: NA; j_call: TRBJ1-2; v_call: TRBV19; cdr3_aa: CASSMGAATNYGYTF; cdr3_nt: TGTGCCAGTAGTATGGGGGCCGCCACTAACTATGGCTACACCTTC
clone_size: NA; d_call: NA; j_call: TRBJ2-1; v_call: TRBV9; cdr3_aa: CASSDSGSRGEQFF; cdr3_nt: TGTGCCAGCAGCGATAGTGGGTCTCGAGGTGAGCAGTTCTTC
clone_size: NA; d_call: TRBD2; j_call: TRBJ2-3; v_call: TRBV7-2; cdr3_aa: CASSLRTSGLSTDTQYF; cdr3_nt: TGTGCCAGCAGCCTAAGGACTAGCGGACTTAGCACAGATACGCAGTATTTT
clone_size: NA; d_call: TRBD2; j_call: TRBJ2-1; v_call: TRBV24-1; cdr3_aa: CALGHSPSSGRVYEQFF; cdr3_nt: TGTGCCCTAGGGCATTCTCCCTCCAGCGGGAGGGTATATGAGCAGTTCTTC
clone_size: NA; d_call: NA; j_call: TRBJ2-3; v_call: TRBV5-1; cdr3_aa: CASSLEGYRSTDTQYF; cdr3_nt: TGCGCCAGCAGCTTGGAGGGGTACCGTAGCACAGATACGCAGTATTTT
clone_size: NA; d_call: TRBD1; j_call: TRBJ2-3; v_call: TRBV27; cdr3_aa: CASSFSSDRATDTQYF; cdr3_nt: TGTGCCAGCAGTTTCAGTTCCGACAGGGCAACAGATACGCAGTATTTT
clone_size: NA; d_call: TRBD2; j_call: TRBJ2-3; v_call: TRBV30; cdr3_aa: CAWSAPGLAEWVDTQYF; cdr3_nt: TGTGCCTGGAGCGCTCCGGGACTAGCGGAGTGGGTTGATACGCAGTATTTT
clone_size: NA; d_call: TRBD1; j_call: TRBJ2-7; v_call: TRBV5-6; cdr3_aa: CASSPGTGMGEQYF; cdr3_nt: TGTGCCAGCAGCCCGGGGACAGGGATGGGCGAGCAGTACTTC
clone_size: NA; d_call: NA; j_call: TRBJ1-5; v_call: TRBV19; cdr3_aa: CASSIRPGASNQPQHF; cdr3_nt: TGTGCCAGTAGTATACGGCCAGGGGCTAGCAATCAGCCCCAGCATTTT
clone_size: few; d_call: NA; j_call: TRBJ2-3; v_call: TRBV7-9; cdr3_aa: CASSPRTGTDTQYF; cdr3_nt: TGTGCCAGCAGCCCCCGGACAGGCACAGATACGCAGTATTTT
clone_size: NA; d_call: TRBD2; j_call: TRBJ2-7; v_call: TRBV5-4; cdr3_aa: CASSFGLAGGSYEQYF; cdr3_nt: TGTGCCAGCAGCTTCGGACTAGCGGGAGGCTCCTACGAGCAGTACTTC
clone_size: NA; d_call: NA; j_call: TRBJ1-4; v_call: TRBV27; cdr3_aa: CASSQSVATNEKLFF; cdr3_nt: TGTGCCAGCAGTCAGTCAGTTGCAACTAATGAAAAACTGTTTTTT
clone_size: NA; d_call: NA; j_call: TRBJ2-5; v_call: TRBV7-2; cdr3_aa: CASSLWGRVRPQETQYF; cdr3_nt: TGTGCCAGCAGCTTATGGGGGCGCGTAAGGCCCCAAGAGACCCAGTACTTC
clone_size: NA; d_call: NA; j_call: TRBJ2-3; v_call: TRBV7-2; cdr3_aa: CASSFSEKSTQYF; cdr3_nt: TGTGCCAGCAGCTTTTCGGAGAAATCGACGCAGTATTTT
clone_size: NA; d_call: NA; j_call: TRBJ1-6; v_call: TRBV5-1; cdr3_aa: CASSLSGLSPLHF; cdr3_nt: TGCGCCAGCAGCTTGTCCGGGTTATCACCCCTCCACTTT
clone_size: NA; d_call: NA; j_call: TRBJ2-3; v_call: TRBV5-1; cdr3_aa: CASSLDLVTDTQYF; cdr3_nt: TGCGCCAGCAGCTTGGACCTAGTTACAGATACGCAGTATTTT
clone_size: NA; d_call: NA; j_call: TRBJ1-3; v_call: TRBV4-1; cdr3_aa: CASSQDMFSGNTIYF; cdr3_nt: TGCGCCAGCAGCCAAGATATGTTCTCTGGAAACACCATATATTTT